Listed here are 20 T cell receptor beta chains from one sample, sequenced in a study of blood T cell repertoires in COVID-19. Libraries were prepared by immunoSEQ multiplex PCR; TCRdb keeps only in-frame clonotypes and omits some of them. The sample consists of some 68,000 clones, approximately 80% of them appearing once. Sequencing was carried out using peripheral blood. The receptors originated from a man in his 70s with acute or convalescent COVID-19.

This clone is a singleton in its sample. The rearrangement joins TRBV7-9 to TRBJ2-1; perhaps TRBD1 as D (6 bases). Germline values: CDR1 SEHNR, CDR2 FQNEAQ (reference sequence). The CDR3 has 15 amino acids. The ends were cut back, 5 bases at V and 4 bases at J, with 15 bases in the middle. The CDR3 DNA sequence: TGTGCCAGCAGCAACGATAGGACAGCATACAATGAGCAGTTCTTC. Translation: CASSNDRTAYNEQFF.

This chain uses TRBV9 with TRBJ1-1; TRBD1 matches 7 bases. The CDR3 is made up of 15 amino acids. Germline V lookup: CDR1 SGDLS, CDR2 YYNGEE. The J segment lost 2 bases and the V segment lost 3 bases, leaving 7 bases of the junction unmatched. The CDR3 is CASSAHRGSNTEAFF. Written as DNA, the CDR3 is TGTGCCAGCAGCGCGCACAGGGGATCAAACACTGAAGCTTTCTTT.

This clone has just one count. The rearrangement links TRBV5-1 to TRBJ2-1, with 8 bases fitting TRBD1. Germline CDR1 is SGHRS and CDR2 is YFSETQ. CDR3 size: 16 residues. V was pared by 3 bases and J by 8 bases, with 13 bases of the junction left unmatched. The CDR3 DNA reads TGCGCCAGCAGCTCGCCCGACAGGGGCCTCGCGGATGAGCAGTTCTTC. Amino acids: CASSSPDRGLADEQFF.

The chain uses TRBV3-1 (or the pseudogene TRBV3-2) and TRBJ2-2; the D gene is possibly TRBD2 (7 bases). Germline V lookup: CDR1 LGHDT, CDR2 YNNKEL (reference sequence). Trimming cost V 8 bases and J 2 bases, with 12 bases left between them. The CDR3 is made up of 14 amino acids. Here the CDR3 reads CASEGGENTGELFF. The DNA for the CDR3 is TGTGCCAGCGAAGGGGGGGAAAACACCGGGGAGCTGTTTTTT.

The chain has TRBV20-1 and TRBJ1-5; D unresolved. V dropped 3 bases and J dropped 6 bases, with 12 bases sitting between them. The CDR3 has 13 amino acids. Germline CDR1 reads DFQATT; CDR2 reads SNEGSKA (reference sequence). The CDR3 DNA reads TGCAGTGCTAGTAGTACTCTATTTCAGCCCCAGCATTTT. Amino acids: CSASSTLFQPQHF.

The chain links TRBV25-1 to TRBJ2-7; a weak D match, TRBD2 (5 bases). V was pared by 2 bases and J by 3 bases, with 14 bases between. This CDR3 has 15 residues. Germline lookup yields CDR1 MGHDK and CDR2 SYGVNS. The CDR3 loop reads CASSEVAGGRYEQYF. In DNA, the CDR3 is TGTGCCAGCAGTGAAGTGGCAGGAGGCCGCTACGAGCAGTACTTC.

The V call is TRBV7-2, the J call TRBJ2-3; tentatively, D is TRBD2 (5 bases). The CDR3 is made up of 14 amino acids. Trimming removed 1 base from V and 4 bases from J, with 9 bases in between. The germline V gene has CDR1 SGHTA and CDR2 FQGNSA. The CDR3 DNA is TGTGCCAGCAGCTTAGGCGGGCCGCCAGATACGCAGTATTTT. Translating gives CASSLGGPPDTQYF.

The rearrangement uses TRBV5-1 and TRBJ2-7; no definite D call. This CDR3 has 12 residues. Germline lookup yields CDR1 SGHRS and CDR2 YFSETQ. Deletions cut 0 bases from V and 5 bases from J, with 6 bases between. The CDR3 sequence is CASSLERNEQYF. DNA for the CDR3: TGCGCCAGCAGCTTGGAGAGGAACGAGCAGTACTTC.

The chain couples TRBV6-5 to TRBJ1-1, with D possibly being TRBD1 (6 bases). The CDR3 runs 15 residues. V was pared by 0 bases and J by 0 bases, with 8 bases between. The germline CDR1 and CDR2 sequences are MNHEY and SVGAGI. The CDR3 protein is CASSYSGQLNTEAFF. In nucleotides, the CDR3 is TGTGCCAGCAGTTACTCCGGACAGCTGAACACTGAAGCTTTCTTT.

The J gene is TRBJ2-5, the V gene TRBV3-1 (or the pseudogene TRBV3-2); 10 nucleotides align to TRBD2. There are 17 residues in the CDR3. V was clipped by 2 bases and J by 5 bases; unmatched bases: 11. CDR1 is LGHDT, CDR2 YNNKEL, per germline (reference sequence). CDR3 sequence reads: CASSQRASGRVRETQYF. In DNA form, the CDR3 reads TGTGCCAGCAGCCAAAGGGCTAGCGGGAGAGTACGGGAGACCCAGTACTTC.

The sample holds a few counts of this clone. The gene calls are TRBV11-1 and TRBJ1-1; possibly TRBD1 for D (5 bases). The V end was cut by 5 bases, the J end by 1 base, with 17 bases between. The CDR3 runs 16 residues. Germline loops: CDR1 SGHAT, CDR2 FQDESV (reference sequence). In DNA, the CDR3 is TGTGCCAGCAGCCTAGACTTTACGGACACGAACACTGAAGCTTTCTTT. Encoded protein: CASSLDFTDTNTEAFF.

This clone was counted a few times. This sequence joins TRBV10-3 and TRBJ2-2, with 8 bases fitting TRBD2. Germline V gene sequence: CDR1 ENHRY, CDR2 SYGVKD. The CDR3 is 16 amino acids. With V trimmed by 6 bases and J by 3 bases, 9 bases remained unmatched. The CDR3 is CAIRSFAGGDTGELFF. The CDR3 DNA is TGTGCCATCAGATCTTTTGCGGGAGGAGACACCGGGGAGCTGTTTTTT.

The chain has TRBV28 and TRBJ2-7, with D perhaps TRBD1 (6 bases). Germline V gives CDR1 MDHEN, CDR2 SYDVKM. This CDR3 spans 12 amino acids. V gave up 10 bases and J gave up 3 bases, with 13 bases separating them. The CDR3 protein is CATRDTNYEQYF. CDR3 in DNA: TGTGCCACCCGGGACACCAACTACGAGCAGTACTTC.

This chain uses TRBV6-5 with TRBJ2-3; D gene ambiguous. V shed 8 bases and J shed 5 bases, with 8 bases lying between them. The CDR3 is made up of 11 amino acids. CDR1 is MNHEY, CDR2 SVGAGI, per germline. The CDR3 nucleotides are TGTGCCAGCGCACTAATAGATACGCAGTATTTT. Translating gives CASALIDTQYF.

V and J are TRBV9 and TRBJ2-2, with 8 bases matching TRBD2. Germline CDR1 SGDLS, CDR2 YYNGEE. V trimming: 1 base; J trimming: 4 bases; junction bases outside the gene matches: 6. The CDR3 contains 16 residues. The CDR3 loop is CASSVTAGGTTGELFF. Written as DNA, the CDR3 is TGTGCCAGCAGCGTAACCGCGGGAGGCACCACCGGGGAGCTGTTTTTT.

V and J are TRBV27 and TRBJ2-3, with 13 bases aligning to TRBD2. The CDR3 runs to 17 residues. Unmatched junction bases numbered 6, after V lost 2 bases and J lost 4 bases. Per the germline V gene, CDR1 is MNHEY and CDR2 is SMNVEV (reference sequence). In DNA form, the CDR3 reads TGTGCCAGCAGTTTACTTGGACTAGCGGGAGCGCCAGATACGCAGTATTTT. Protein: CASSLLGLAGAPDTQYF.

This chain uses TRBV5-1 with TRBJ1-3, with 8 bases aligning to TRBD1. Germline-derived CDR1 and CDR2 are SGHRS and YFSETQ. The CDR3 totals 15 residues. Trimming at V came to 4 bases and at J to 4 bases, leaving 7 bases not matched to a gene. The CDR3 nucleotides are TGCGCCAGCAGCGCGCTGACAGGGGACGGAAACACCATATATTTT. Translating gives CASSALTGDGNTIYF.

A few counts support this clone. The rearrangement links TRBV30 to TRBJ2-3; 13 bases align to TRBD2. The CDR3 has 15 residues. With 4 bases clipped from V and 4 bases from J, the junction kept 5 bases outside the gene matches. Germline V lookup: CDR1 GTSNPN, CDR2 SVGIG (reference sequence). For the CDR3, the DNA is TGTGCCTGGAACCAACTAGCGGGAGGGCCAGATACGCAGTATTTT. Protein: CAWNQLAGGPDTQYF.

The sample holds one count of this clone. V and J are TRBV6-2 or TRBV6-3 and TRBJ1-6; 8 bases align to TRBD1. Germline loops: CDR1 MNHEY, CDR2 SVGEGT. The CDR3 sequence is 15 residues long. V dropped 2 bases and J dropped 12; count of bases not matched to a gene: 9. The CDR3 DNA is TGTGCCAGCAGTTACCCCGGACAGGGAGTACGACCCCTCCACTTT. This gives the protein CASSYPGQGVRPLHF.

This rearrangement joins TRBV5-5 to TRBJ1-6; D ambiguous. Trimming pared 4 bases from V and 6 bases from J, leaving 14 bases between. CDR1 is SGHKS and CDR2 is YYEKEE in the germline V gene (reference sequence). The CDR3 contains 15 residues. The CDR3: CASSLRDNSNSPLHF. The DNA for the CDR3 is TGTGCCAGCAGCCTCCGGGATAACTCTAATTCACCCCTCCACTTT.